This T cell receptor beta chain was captured in a study of cytomegalovirus exposure and HLA in healthy donors. Study-level points and caveats: When analyzed later, a missense DCLRE1C variant was found to be linked to TCR beta V- and J-gene trimming. Earlier findings revealed that most TCR beta V segments proved productive either about 87% or about 30% of the time.

V gave up 3 bases and J gave up 4 bases, with 9 bases separating them. The CDR3 is 13 amino acids. Germline-derived CDR1 and CDR2 are MDHEN and SYDVKM. Amplification used 60 Vbeta primers and 13 Jbeta primers. Produced via immunoSEQ multiplex PCR; TCRdb's table is partial and in-frame only. The table lists 95,000 to 100,000 clones, roughly 74% of them singletons, with approximately 2.1% in the top ten. About this clone: The target antigen is unknown.

The sequence was obtained from a woman aged 40 to 49 in good health and CMV-seronegative. The rearrangement uses TRBV28 and TRBJ1-2; a weak D match, TRBD1 (6 bases). The sequencing sample was made of PBMCs. CDR3 amino acids: CASSFGGPYGYTF. In DNA form, the CDR3 reads TGTGCCAGCAGTTTCGGGGGGCCCTATGGCTACACCTTC.